Listed below are T cell receptor beta chains from one sample, sequenced in a study of T-cell reconstitution after alpha-beta-depleted transplantation in children. Via MiXCR, TCRdb re-called the PCR reads, giving one row per CDR3 protein. The table shows fewer than 35,000 distinct CDR3 sequences, with 15% to 20% occurring only once. Specimen: PBMCs, mostly from graft donor cells, collected 60 days after TCRalphabeta/CD19-depleted stem cell transplant. These receptors were taken from a male patient between 2 and 9 years old who had a stem cell transplant for acute lymphoblastic leukemia, so the T cells may come from the graft donor. Both conserved end residues are part of each CDR3. Fields, in order: D gene, CDR3 length, V gene, J gene, CDR3 protein. D genes are given only for firm matches.

d_call: TRBD2
cdr3_length: 16
v_call: TRBV20-1
j_call: TRBJ2-1
cdr3_aa: CSARELGRGTYNEQFF

d_call: .
cdr3_length: 11
v_call: TRBV20-1
j_call: TRBJ1-1
cdr3_aa: CSADGNTEAFF

d_call: .
cdr3_length: 20
v_call: TRBV20-1
j_call: TRBJ2-3
cdr3_aa: CSARADGWEAPRWPNPTQYF

d_call: .
cdr3_length: 13
v_call: TRBV12-3/TRBV12-4
j_call: TRBJ1-1
cdr3_aa: CASSTLIGTEAFF

d_call: TRBD1
cdr3_length: 14
v_call: TRBV12-3/TRBV12-4
j_call: TRBJ2-5
cdr3_aa: CASSVRTGGETQYF

d_call: .
cdr3_length: 14
v_call: TRBV20-1
j_call: TRBJ2-3
cdr3_aa: CSAPAIPGQQTQYF

d_call: .
cdr3_length: 12
v_call: TRBV20-1
j_call: TRBJ1-1
cdr3_aa: CSARRGQTEAFF

d_call: .
cdr3_length: 13
v_call: TRBV3-1
j_call: TRBJ2-5
cdr3_aa: CASSQGPRETQYF

d_call: .
cdr3_length: 15
v_call: TRBV7-8
j_call: TRBJ2-2
cdr3_aa: CASSLDGVDTGELFF

d_call: .
cdr3_length: 15
v_call: TRBV5-1
j_call: TRBJ2-5
cdr3_aa: CASSLDQLGAETQYF

d_call: TRBD1
cdr3_length: 14
v_call: TRBV7-9
j_call: TRBJ1-5
cdr3_aa: CASSSTGENQPQHF

d_call: .
cdr3_length: 16
v_call: TRBV10-3
j_call: TRBJ2-7
cdr3_aa: CAISESRQGGGIEQYF

d_call: .
cdr3_length: 16
v_call: TRBV20-1
j_call: TRBJ2-2
cdr3_aa: CSARDPRRLNTGELFF

d_call: TRBD2
cdr3_length: 16
v_call: TRBV20-1
j_call: TRBJ2-3
cdr3_aa: CSARDLASGIPDTQYF

d_call: .
cdr3_length: 15
v_call: TRBV20-1
j_call: TRBJ2-3
cdr3_aa: CSARGGSVGTDTQYF

d_call: TRBD1
cdr3_length: 12
v_call: TRBV7-2
j_call: TRBJ2-1
cdr3_aa: CASSPRQGEQFF

d_call: TRBD2
cdr3_length: 20
v_call: TRBV4-3
j_call: TRBJ2-3
cdr3_aa: CASSQDYGGLAGFITDTQYF

d_call: TRBD1
cdr3_length: 15
v_call: TRBV10-3
j_call: TRBJ1-2
cdr3_aa: CAISDGTASNYGYTF

d_call: TRBD1
cdr3_length: 12
v_call: TRBV11-3
j_call: TRBJ1-1
cdr3_aa: CASSPRTGEAFF

d_call: .
cdr3_length: 15
v_call: TRBV4-3
j_call: TRBJ1-2
cdr3_aa: CASSQVTSSPYGYTF

d_call: .
cdr3_length: 15
v_call: TRBV7-9
j_call: TRBJ2-5
cdr3_aa: CASSLALRGGETQYF

d_call: .
cdr3_length: 18
v_call: TRBV21-1
j_call: TRBJ2-1
cdr3_aa: CASSKAYSTSGPSVEQFF

d_call: TRBD2
cdr3_length: 14
v_call: TRBV6-5
j_call: TRBJ2-3
cdr3_aa: CASGRREEEDTQYF

d_call: TRBD1
cdr3_length: 14
v_call: TRBV2
j_call: TRBJ1-5
cdr3_aa: CASSEGTGEVPQHF

d_call: .
cdr3_length: 16
v_call: TRBV15
j_call: TRBJ2-2
cdr3_aa: CATSRDIAGGTGELFF

d_call: TRBD1
cdr3_length: 16
v_call: TRBV6-5
j_call: TRBJ1-6
cdr3_aa: CASSSGQGGYNSPLHF

d_call: .
cdr3_length: 13
v_call: TRBV27
j_call: TRBJ2-2
cdr3_aa: CASSYTNTGELFF

d_call: .
cdr3_length: 14
v_call: TRBV3-1
j_call: TRBJ2-3
cdr3_aa: CASSQADGSNTQYF

d_call: .
cdr3_length: 15
v_call: TRBV7-2
j_call: TRBJ2-1
cdr3_aa: CASSLAGGLYNEQFF

d_call: TRBD2
cdr3_length: 15
v_call: TRBV9
j_call: TRBJ2-1
cdr3_aa: CASSAPGGYPNEQFF

d_call: TRBD2
cdr3_length: 19
v_call: TRBV6-1
j_call: TRBJ2-3
cdr3_aa: CASSTGAASSGRATDTQYF

d_call: TRBD1
cdr3_length: 15
v_call: TRBV5-1
j_call: TRBJ1-1
cdr3_aa: CASSRQGEMNTEAFF

d_call: TRBD1
cdr3_length: 13
v_call: TRBV29-1
j_call: TRBJ2-1
cdr3_aa: CSVGTGGYNEQFF

d_call: .
cdr3_length: 11
v_call: TRBV20-1
j_call: TRBJ2-3
cdr3_aa: CSATGKGTQYF

d_call: .
cdr3_length: 13
v_call: TRBV7-9
j_call: TRBJ2-7
cdr3_aa: CASSYGGSYEQYF

d_call: .
cdr3_length: 13
v_call: TRBV7-6
j_call: TRBJ1-3
cdr3_aa: CASSLAGGNTIYF

d_call: TRBD2
cdr3_length: 16
v_call: TRBV4-2
j_call: TRBJ2-3
cdr3_aa: CASSQDPRGGTDTQYF

d_call: .
cdr3_length: 15
v_call: TRBV27
j_call: TRBJ2-5
cdr3_aa: CASSLGAVNQETQYF

d_call: .
cdr3_length: 14
v_call: TRBV11-3
j_call: TRBJ2-7
cdr3_aa: CASSPSGQMFEQYF

d_call: .
cdr3_length: 14
v_call: TRBV6-2/TRBV6-3
j_call: TRBJ1-2
cdr3_aa: CASSYSGRSYGYTF

d_call: TRBD2
cdr3_length: 16
v_call: TRBV9
j_call: TRBJ2-3
cdr3_aa: CASSVVPSGSTDTQYF

d_call: .
cdr3_length: 13
v_call: TRBV15
j_call: TRBJ1-3
cdr3_aa: CATSSEGRNTIYF

d_call: TRBD2
cdr3_length: 17
v_call: TRBV20-1
j_call: TRBJ2-3
cdr3_aa: CSARLLAGGLLTDTQYF

d_call: TRBD2
cdr3_length: 17
v_call: TRBV6-5
j_call: TRBJ2-3
cdr3_aa: CASSYSNLAGLTDTQYF

d_call: .
cdr3_length: 14
v_call: TRBV7-2
j_call: TRBJ2-4
cdr3_aa: CASSLTDAKNIQYF

d_call: TRBD1
cdr3_length: 15
v_call: TRBV3-1
j_call: TRBJ1-6
cdr3_aa: CASSRTGQGNSPLHF

d_call: .
cdr3_length: 11
v_call: TRBV28
j_call: TRBJ2-7
cdr3_aa: CASSLMNEQYF

d_call: TRBD1
cdr3_length: 15
v_call: TRBV7-9
j_call: TRBJ1-5
cdr3_aa: CASSAGTGVNQPQHF

d_call: .
cdr3_length: 12
v_call: TRBV3-1
j_call: TRBJ2-2
cdr3_aa: CASSQGLRGFVF

d_call: TRBD1
cdr3_length: 15
v_call: TRBV5-1
j_call: TRBJ1-2
cdr3_aa: CASSPLSPTGEGYTF

d_call: TRBD1
cdr3_length: 18
v_call: TRBV28
j_call: TRBJ1-5
cdr3_aa: CASSLWTGTIYSNQPQHF

d_call: TRBD2
cdr3_length: 16
v_call: TRBV12-3/TRBV12-4
j_call: TRBJ2-1
cdr3_aa: CASSRMLAGQNNEQFF

d_call: .
cdr3_length: 12
v_call: TRBV6-2/TRBV6-3
j_call: TRBJ2-3
cdr3_aa: CASSYQPDTQYF

d_call: .
cdr3_length: 13
v_call: TRBV5-1
j_call: TRBJ1-1
cdr3_aa: CASRGPQNTEAFF

d_call: .
cdr3_length: 17
v_call: TRBV20-1
j_call: TRBJ1-3
cdr3_aa: CSARPHYSQLSGNTIYF

d_call: .
cdr3_length: 14
v_call: TRBV29-1
j_call: TRBJ2-3
cdr3_aa: CSVVSRRSTDTQYF